This T cell receptor beta chain is drawn from a study of blood T cell repertoires in COVID-19. Study-level information: Acute and convalescent COVID-19 samples came from the United States, Italy and Spain. Nucleic acid was either cDNA or gDNA, and it came from T cells, B-cell-depleted T cells, or PBMCs.

In the original workflow: Using reference gene primer amplification, nucleated cell counts were estimated. TCRdb's copy holds only in-frame clones and misses some; the assay was immunoSEQ multiplex PCR. V and J calls and clone size are those listed in that table; D and trimming were worked out from the DNA. The sample holds around 80,000 clones, 82% seen once. This clone was counted once. The CDR3 totals 15 residues. The V end was cut by 1 base, the J end by 8 bases, with 15 bases between. Germline V gene lookup returns CDR1 KGHSY and CDR2 FQNENV. This receptor was obtained from a man aged 80 or over with acute or convalescent COVID-19. Sequencing input: peripheral blood. The V and J genes are TRBV16 and TRBJ2-1; D is possibly TRBD2 (5 bases). The CDR3 DNA follows: TGTGCCAGCAGCCAATGGGTCCGGGTTAGCGATGAGCAGTTCTTC. Its protein is CASSQWVRVSDEQFF. Supplemented by reference TRBV16 and TRBJ2-1, the full variable domain reads GEEVAQTPKHLVRGEGQKAKLYCAPIKGHSYVFWYQQVLKNEFKFLISFQNENVFDETGMPKERFSAKCLPNSPCSLEIQATKLEDSAVYFCASSQWVRVSDEQFFGPGTRLTVL.